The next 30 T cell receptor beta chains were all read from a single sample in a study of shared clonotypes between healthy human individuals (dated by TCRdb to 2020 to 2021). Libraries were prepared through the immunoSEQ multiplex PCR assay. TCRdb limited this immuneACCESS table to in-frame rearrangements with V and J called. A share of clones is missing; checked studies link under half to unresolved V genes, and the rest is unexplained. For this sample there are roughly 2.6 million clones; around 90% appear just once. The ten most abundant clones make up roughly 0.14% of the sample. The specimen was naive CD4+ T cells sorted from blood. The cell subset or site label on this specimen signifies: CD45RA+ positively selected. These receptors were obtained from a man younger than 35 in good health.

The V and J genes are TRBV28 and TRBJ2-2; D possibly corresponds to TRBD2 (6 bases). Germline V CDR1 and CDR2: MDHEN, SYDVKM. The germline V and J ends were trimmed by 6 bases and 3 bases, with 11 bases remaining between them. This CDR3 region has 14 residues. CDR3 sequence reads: CASRRDFHTGELFF. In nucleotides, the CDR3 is TGTGCCAGCAGACGGGACTTTCACACCGGGGAGCTGTTTTTT.

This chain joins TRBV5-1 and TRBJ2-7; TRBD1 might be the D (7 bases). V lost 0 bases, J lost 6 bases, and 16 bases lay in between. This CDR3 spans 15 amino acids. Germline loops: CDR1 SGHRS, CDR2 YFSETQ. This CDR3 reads CASSLGDREVGEQYF. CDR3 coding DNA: TGCGCCAGCAGCTTGGGCGACAGGGAGGTCGGCGAGCAGTACTTC.

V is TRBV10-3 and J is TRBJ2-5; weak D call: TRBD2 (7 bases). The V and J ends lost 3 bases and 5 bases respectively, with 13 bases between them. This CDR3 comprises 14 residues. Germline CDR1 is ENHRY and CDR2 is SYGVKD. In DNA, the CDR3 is TGTGCCATCAGTGACGGGGGGCCGGGGGAGACCCAGTACTTC. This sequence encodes CAISDGGPGETQYF.

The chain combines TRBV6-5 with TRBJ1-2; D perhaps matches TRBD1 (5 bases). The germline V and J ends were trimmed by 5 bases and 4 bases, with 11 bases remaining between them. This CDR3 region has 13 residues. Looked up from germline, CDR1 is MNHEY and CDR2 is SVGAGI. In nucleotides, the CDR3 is TGTGCCAGCAGTCCAACAAGGGGCTATGGCTACACCTTC. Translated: CASSPTRGYGYTF.

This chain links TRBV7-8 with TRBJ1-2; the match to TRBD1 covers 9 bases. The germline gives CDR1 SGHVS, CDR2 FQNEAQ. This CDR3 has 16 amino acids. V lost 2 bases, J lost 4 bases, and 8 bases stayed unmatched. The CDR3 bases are TGTGCCAGCAGCTTAAGCGGGACAGGGTCGAGCTATGGCTACACCTTC. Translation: CASSLSGTGSSYGYTF. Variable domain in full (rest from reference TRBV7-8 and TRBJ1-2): GAGVSQSPRYKVAKRGQDVALRCDPISGHVSLFWYQQALGQGPEFLTYFQNEAQLDKSGLPSDRFFAERPEGSVSTLKIQRTQQEDSAVYLCASSLSGTGSSYGYTFGSGTRLTVV.

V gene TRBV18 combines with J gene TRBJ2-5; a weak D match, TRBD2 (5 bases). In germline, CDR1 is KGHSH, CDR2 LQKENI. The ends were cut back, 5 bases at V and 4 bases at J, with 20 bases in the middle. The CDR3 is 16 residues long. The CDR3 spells CASSSRRGGAGETQYF. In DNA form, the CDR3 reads TGTGCCAGCTCATCCCGAAGAGGCGGTGCGGGAGAGACCCAGTACTTC.

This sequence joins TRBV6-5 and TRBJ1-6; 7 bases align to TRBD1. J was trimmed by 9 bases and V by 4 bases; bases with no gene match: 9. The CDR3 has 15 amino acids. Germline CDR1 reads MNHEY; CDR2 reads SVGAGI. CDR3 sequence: CASSSGTAGGSPLHF. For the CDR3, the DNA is TGTGCCAGCAGTTCCGGGACAGCGGGTGGTTCACCCCTCCACTTT.

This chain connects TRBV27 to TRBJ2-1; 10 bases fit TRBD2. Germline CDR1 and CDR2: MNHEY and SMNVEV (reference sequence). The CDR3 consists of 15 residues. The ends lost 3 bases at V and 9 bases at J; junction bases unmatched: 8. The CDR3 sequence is CASSFSSGGRGEQFF. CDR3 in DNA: TGTGCCAGCAGTTTTAGTAGCGGGGGGCGGGGTGAGCAGTTCTTC.

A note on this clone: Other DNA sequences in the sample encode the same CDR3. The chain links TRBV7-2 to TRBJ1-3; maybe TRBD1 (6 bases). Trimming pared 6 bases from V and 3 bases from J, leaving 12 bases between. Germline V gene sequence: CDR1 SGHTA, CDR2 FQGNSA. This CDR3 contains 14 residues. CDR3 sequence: CASSLQGVGNTIYF. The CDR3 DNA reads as TGTGCCAGCAGTCTACAGGGAGTTGGAAACACCATATATTTT. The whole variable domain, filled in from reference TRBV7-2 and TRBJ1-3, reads GAGVSQSPSNKVTEKGKDVELRCDPISGHTALYWYRQSLGQGLEFLIYFQGNSAPDKSGLPSDRFSAERTGGSVSTLTIQRTQQEDSAVYLCASSLQGVGNTIYFGEGSWLTVV.

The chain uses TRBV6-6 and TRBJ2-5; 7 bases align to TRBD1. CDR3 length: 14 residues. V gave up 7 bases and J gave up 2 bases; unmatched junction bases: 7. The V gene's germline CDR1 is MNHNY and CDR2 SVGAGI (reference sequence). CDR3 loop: CASIRAGGQETQYF. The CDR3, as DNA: TGTGCCAGCATTCGGGCAGGGGGTCAAGAGACCCAGTACTTC.

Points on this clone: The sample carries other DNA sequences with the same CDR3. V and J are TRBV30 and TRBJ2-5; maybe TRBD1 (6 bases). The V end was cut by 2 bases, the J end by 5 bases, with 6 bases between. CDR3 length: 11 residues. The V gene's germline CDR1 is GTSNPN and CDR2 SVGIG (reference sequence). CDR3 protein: CAWSQGETQYF. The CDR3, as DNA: TGTGCCTGGAGTCAGGGGGAGACCCAGTACTTC.

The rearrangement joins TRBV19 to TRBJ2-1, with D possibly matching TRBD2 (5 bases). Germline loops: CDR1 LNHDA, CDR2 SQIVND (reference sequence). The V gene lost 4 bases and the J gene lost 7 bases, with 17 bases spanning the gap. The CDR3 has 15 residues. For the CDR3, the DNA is TGTGCCAGTAGTACCCTTTCGGGAAGGTTAAATGAGCAGTTCTTC. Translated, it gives CASSTLSGRLNEQFF.

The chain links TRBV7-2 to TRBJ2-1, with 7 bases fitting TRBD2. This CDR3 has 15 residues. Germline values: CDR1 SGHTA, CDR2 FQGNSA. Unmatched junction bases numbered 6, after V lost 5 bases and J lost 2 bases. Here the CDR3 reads CASSATRGAYNEQFF. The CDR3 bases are TGTGCCAGCAGCGCCACCCGGGGGGCCTACAATGAGCAGTTCTTC.

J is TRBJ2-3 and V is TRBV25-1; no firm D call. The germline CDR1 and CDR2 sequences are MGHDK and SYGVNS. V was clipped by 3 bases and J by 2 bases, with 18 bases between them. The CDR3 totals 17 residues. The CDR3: CASSDTSDGWTTDTQYF. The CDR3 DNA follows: TGTGCCAGCAGTGATACCTCTGACGGATGGACCACAGATACGCAGTATTTT.

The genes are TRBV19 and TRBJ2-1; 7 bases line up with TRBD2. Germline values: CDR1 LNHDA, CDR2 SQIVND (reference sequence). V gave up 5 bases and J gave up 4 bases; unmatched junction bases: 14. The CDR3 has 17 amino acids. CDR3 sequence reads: CASSRASGSLFYNEQFF. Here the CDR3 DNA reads TGTGCCAGTAGTCGGGCTAGCGGCTCGTTATTTTACAATGAGCAGTTCTTC.

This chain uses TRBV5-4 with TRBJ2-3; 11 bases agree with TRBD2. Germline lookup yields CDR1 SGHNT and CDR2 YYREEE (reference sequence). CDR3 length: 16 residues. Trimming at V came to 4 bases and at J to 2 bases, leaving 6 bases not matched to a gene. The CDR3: CASSKGTSGDTDTQYF. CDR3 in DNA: TGTGCCAGCAGCAAAGGGACTAGCGGTGACACAGATACGCAGTATTTT.

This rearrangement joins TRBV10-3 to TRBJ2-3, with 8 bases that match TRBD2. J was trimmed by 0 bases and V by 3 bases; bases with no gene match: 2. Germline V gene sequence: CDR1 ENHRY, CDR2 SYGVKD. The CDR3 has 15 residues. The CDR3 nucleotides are TGTGCCATCAGTGACCGGGAGGGGAGCACAGATACGCAGTATTTT. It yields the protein CAISDREGSTDTQYF.

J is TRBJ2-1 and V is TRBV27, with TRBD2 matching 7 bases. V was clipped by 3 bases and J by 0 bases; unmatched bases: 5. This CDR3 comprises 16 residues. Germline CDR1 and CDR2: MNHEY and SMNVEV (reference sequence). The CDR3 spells CASSFGGSRSYNEQFF. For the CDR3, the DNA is TGTGCCAGCAGTTTTGGCGGGAGTCGCTCCTACAATGAGCAGTTCTTC.

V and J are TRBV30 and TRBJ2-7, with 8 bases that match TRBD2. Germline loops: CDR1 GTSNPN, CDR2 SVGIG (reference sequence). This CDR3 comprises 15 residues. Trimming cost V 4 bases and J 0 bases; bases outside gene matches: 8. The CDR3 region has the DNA TGTGCCTGGACTCAGTCTAGCGGGCACTCCTACGAGCAGTACTTC. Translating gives CAWTQSSGHSYEQYF.

For the CDR3, the DNA is TGTGCCAGCAGCCAAGACGGGACAGGGGAAGCTAAATTCTCACGATACGAGCAGTACTTC. Translation: CASSQDGTGEAKFSRYEQYF. The gene calls are TRBV4-2 and TRBJ2-5; 10 bases agree with TRBD1. The J call may be faulty, since TRBJ2-7 better matches the DNA end. The CDR3 consists of 20 residues. Germline V gives CDR1 LGHNA, CDR2 YNFKEQ.

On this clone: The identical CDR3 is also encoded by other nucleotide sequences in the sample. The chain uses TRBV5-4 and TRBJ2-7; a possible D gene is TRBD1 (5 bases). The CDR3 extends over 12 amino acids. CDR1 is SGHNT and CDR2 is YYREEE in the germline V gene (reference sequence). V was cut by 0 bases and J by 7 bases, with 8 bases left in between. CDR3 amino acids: CASSLGQREQYF. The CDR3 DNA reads TGTGCCAGCAGCTTGGGACAGAGGGAGCAGTACTTC.

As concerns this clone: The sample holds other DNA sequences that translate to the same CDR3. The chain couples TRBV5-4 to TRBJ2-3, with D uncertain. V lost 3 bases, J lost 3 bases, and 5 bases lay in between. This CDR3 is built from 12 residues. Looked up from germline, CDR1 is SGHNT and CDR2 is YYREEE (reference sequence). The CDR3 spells CASSSPTDTQYF. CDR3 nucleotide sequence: TGTGCCAGCAGCTCCCCAACAGATACGCAGTATTTT.

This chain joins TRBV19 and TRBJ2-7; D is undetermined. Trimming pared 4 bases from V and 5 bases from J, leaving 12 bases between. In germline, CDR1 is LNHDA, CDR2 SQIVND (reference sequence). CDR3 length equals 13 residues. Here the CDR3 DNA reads TGTGCCAGTAGTACCTCACGGGCCCACGAGCAGTACTTC. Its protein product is CASSTSRAHEQYF.

The CDR3 bases are TGTGCCAGCAGTTCCCTCCCAGCGGGCGGCTACGAGCAGTACTTC. This translates into CASSSLPAGGYEQYF. The V call is TRBV6-5, the J call TRBJ2-7, with D possibly matching TRBD2 (6 bases). CDR3 length: 15 amino acids. Germline CDR1 MNHEY, CDR2 SVGAGI. V lost 4 bases and J 3 bases, leaving 16 bases between the germline ends.

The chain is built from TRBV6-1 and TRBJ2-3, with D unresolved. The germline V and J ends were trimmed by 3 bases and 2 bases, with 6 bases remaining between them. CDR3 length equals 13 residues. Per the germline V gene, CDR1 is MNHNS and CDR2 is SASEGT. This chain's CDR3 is CASSDGNTDTQYF. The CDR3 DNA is TGTGCCAGCAGTGATGGTAACACAGATACGCAGTATTTT.

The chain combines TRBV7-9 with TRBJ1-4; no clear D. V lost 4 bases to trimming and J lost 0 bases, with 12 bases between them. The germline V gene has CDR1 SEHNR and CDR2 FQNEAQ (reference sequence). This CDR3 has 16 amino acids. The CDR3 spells CASSSNYGATNEKLFF. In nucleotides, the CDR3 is TGTGCCAGCAGCTCAAACTACGGTGCAACTAATGAAAAACTGTTTTTT.

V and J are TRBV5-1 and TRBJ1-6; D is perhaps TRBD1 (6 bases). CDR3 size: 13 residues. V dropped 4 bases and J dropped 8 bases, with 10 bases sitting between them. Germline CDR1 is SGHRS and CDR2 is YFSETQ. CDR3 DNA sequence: TGCGCCAGCAGCCGGGACATGGATTCACCCCTCCACTTT. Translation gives CASSRDMDSPLHF.

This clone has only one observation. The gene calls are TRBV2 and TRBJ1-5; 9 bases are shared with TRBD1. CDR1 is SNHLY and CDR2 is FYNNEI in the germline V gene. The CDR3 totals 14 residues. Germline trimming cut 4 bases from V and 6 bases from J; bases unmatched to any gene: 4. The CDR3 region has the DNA TGTGCCAGCAGTGGACAGGGGGGGGGTCAGCCCCAGCATTTT. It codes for CASSGQGGGQPQHF.

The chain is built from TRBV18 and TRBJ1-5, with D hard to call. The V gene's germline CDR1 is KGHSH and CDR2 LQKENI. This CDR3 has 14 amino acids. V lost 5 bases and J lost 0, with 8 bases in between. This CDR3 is CASSTYYSNQPQHF. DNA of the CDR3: TGTGCCAGCTCAACTTATTATAGCAATCAGCCCCAGCATTTT.

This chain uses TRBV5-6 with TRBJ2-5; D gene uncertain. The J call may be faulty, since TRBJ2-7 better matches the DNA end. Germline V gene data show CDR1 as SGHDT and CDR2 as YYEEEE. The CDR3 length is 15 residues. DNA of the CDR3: TGTGCCAGCAGCTTGGACCCGCAGGCGTCCTACGAGCAGTACTTC. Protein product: CASSLDPQASYEQYF.